Listed here is a single TCR beta chain. Its antigen is as yet unknown. The CDR3 extends over 13 amino acids. Germline CDR1 and CDR2: MNHEY and SVGAGI. The V gene lost 4 bases and the J gene lost 0 bases, with 6 bases spanning the gap. This record comes from a study of T-cell memory formation after mild COVID-19. Findings and caveats of the study: Clones shrinking between day 15 and 85 showed a balanced CD4/CD8 split, and those that grew later tilted toward CD4+.

TCRdb processed the 5' RACE reads anew with MiXCR; each CDR3 protein has one entry. Found here are approximately 400,000 distinct CDR3 sequences, approximately 19% of them singletons; the top ten hold 20% to 25%. The chain links TRBV6-5 to TRBJ1-1; D call uncertain. This clonotype originated in a man aged 18-30 years who had mild COVID-19 (a few samples of this study predate the infection). Cell type and time point are not known. Sequenced sample: PBMCs or a T cell subset sorted from them (not recorded which). The CDR3 region is CASSFMLNTEAFF. CDR3 sequence (DNA): TGTGCCAGCAGTTTTATGCTGAACACTGAAGCTTTCTTT.